The entry that follows covers one T cell receptor (beta chain) sequence. Its antigen remains unknown. PCR used 60 Vbeta primers and 13 Jbeta primers. Sequenced by immunoSEQ multiplex PCR; TCRdb stores in-frame clones only, minus some. Of some 200,000 clones listed, over 80% are singletons. The length of the CDR3 is 14 residues. Trimming took off 4 bases at V and 7 bases at J, with 16 bases between the two ends. CDR1 SGHTA and CDR2 FQGTGA come from the germline V gene. The data derive from a study of cytomegalovirus exposure and HLA in healthy donors. In the study overall: From donors who were HLA-typed, an early data release held 80 million to 95 million unique TCRs. Study-level results: Most TCRs appeared rarely, but some public TCRs recurred in many donors. In an earlier analysis, in roughly 580 donors, most V segments appeared productive either ~87% or ~30% of the time. Most CMV-associated TCR beta chains were later found to appear HLA-restricted.

This sequence joins TRBV7-3 and TRBJ2-5; D may be TRBD2 (5 bases). This receptor was taken from a middle-aged man in good health and CMV-seronegative. Material: PBMCs. The CDR3 protein is CASSYGGDMGTQYF. CDR3 nucleotides: TGTGCCAGCAGCTACGGAGGCGATATGGGGACCCAGTACTTC. The full variable domain, in which reference TRBV7-3 and TRBJ2-5 provide the parts outside the CDR3, is GAGVSQTPSNKVTEKGKYVELRCDPISGHTALYWYRQSLGQGPEFLIYFQGTGAADDSGLPNDRFFAVRPEGSVSTLKIQRTERGDSAVYLCASSYGGDMGTQYFGPGTRLLVL.